A single sample gave rise to the 8 T cell receptor beta chains below, sequenced in a study of T cells in Graves' hyperthyroidism and ophthalmopathy. The CDR3 regions of TCR beta were amplified from RNA transcripts. RT-PCR in the first round (using the HTBI primer set) targeted the TCR CDR3. TCRdb analysed the multiplex PCR reads with MiXCR anew, one entry per CDR3 protein. The sample lists hundreds of thousands of distinct CDR3 sequences, 15% to 20% occurring once. The material sequenced was blood. The receptor set was obtained from a young woman with Graves' hyperthyroidism.

This clonotype was found a few times. The chain joins TRBV12-3 or TRBV12-4 to TRBJ1-6; D call uncertain. The CDR3 loop spans 13 amino acids. V was cut by 6 bases and J by 7 bases, with 10 bases left in between. CDR3 DNA sequence: TGTGCCAGCAGGCAAGAACAAAATTCACCCCTCCACTTT. Its protein product is CASRQEQNSPLHF.

Many counts were recorded for this clonotype. The chain recombines TRBV20-1 with TRBJ2-5; D is unclear. Germline assignment: CDR1 DFQATT and CDR2 SNEGSKA (reference sequence). Trimming took off 3 bases at V and 2 bases at J, with 10 bases between the two ends. The CDR3 loop spans 13 amino acids. CDR3 DNA: TGCAGTGCTAGTTCCGTGGGGCAAGAGACCCAGTACTTC. Translated: CSASSVGQETQYF.

As regards this clonotype: Just one base apart from a much larger clone, this may be a read error. This chain joins TRBV5-1 and TRBJ2-1; 10 bases match TRBD1. The CDR3 is made up of 15 amino acids. Per germline, CDR1 SGHRS and CDR2 YFSETQ. V dropped 9 bases and J dropped 10; count of bases not matched to a gene: 16. CDR3 bases: TGCGCCACCAAGCGAACCGGGACAGGGGATAGGGAGCAGTTCTTC. Translated, it gives CATKRTGTGDREQFF.

This clonotype was found a few times. The chain carries TRBV2 and TRBJ2-7, with 8 positions matching TRBD2. V gave up 6 bases and J gave up 2 bases; unmatched junction bases: 12. In germline, CDR1 is SNHLY, CDR2 FYNNEI. The CDR3 is made up of 16 amino acids. The CDR3 bases are TGTGCCAGCAGGGAAACGCTAGCGGGCCCAACCTACGAGCAGTACTTC. It yields the protein CASRETLAGPTYEQYF.

This clonotype showed up many times. This sequence joins TRBV28 and TRBJ1-6; D possibly corresponds to TRBD1 (5 bases). Looked up from germline, CDR1 is MDHEN and CDR2 is SYDVKM. The V end was cut by 6 bases, the J end by 13 bases, with 10 bases between. The CDR3 has 11 residues. The CDR3: CASSGGVPLHF. The CDR3 bases are TGTGCCAGCAGCGGAGGGGTTCCCCTCCACTTT. Full variable domain (outside the CDR3, taken from reference TRBV28 and TRBJ1-6): DVKVTQSSRYLVKRTGEKVFLECVQDMDHENMFWYRQDPGLGLRLIYFSYDVKMKEKGDIPEGYSVSREKKERFSLILESASTNQTSMYLCASSGGVPLHFGNGTRLTVT.

This clonotype was detected only a few times. This sequence joins TRBV11-2 and TRBJ2-2; the D is unclear. Germline V lookup: CDR1 SGHAT, CDR2 FQNNGV. V was shortened by 3 bases and J by 4 bases, with 15 bases between the two germline ends. The CDR3 is 16 amino acids. The CDR3 is CASSFTPTQLTGELFF. In nucleotides, the CDR3 is TGTGCCAGCAGCTTTACGCCGACTCAACTCACCGGGGAGCTGTTTTTT.

This clonotype was picked up a small number of times. The chain has TRBV20-1 and TRBJ2-3; TRBD1 or TRBD2 may be the D gene (5 bases each). Trimming removed 3 bases from V and 3 bases from J, with 13 bases in between. Germline loops: CDR1 DFQATT, CDR2 SNEGSKA (reference sequence). The CDR3 extends over 14 amino acids. CDR3 DNA: TGCAGTGCTAGGGCAGGGAGAGGAACAGATACGCAGTATTTT. The encoded protein is CSARAGRGTDTQYF.

This clonotype was seen only a few times. V usage is TRBV20-1 and J usage is TRBJ2-6, with 11 bases lining up with TRBD2. The CDR3 spans 19 residues. V shed 3 bases and J 0 bases; nucleotides not matched to a gene: 10. The germline V gene has CDR1 DFQATT and CDR2 SNEGSKA (reference sequence). The CDR3: CSASPETSGTSSGANVLTF. The CDR3 nucleotides read TGCAGTGCTAGCCCCGAGACTAGCGGGACGAGCTCTGGGGCCAACGTCCTGACTTTC.